This record looks at one T cell receptor (beta chain) sequence and its context. This clonotype was counted many times. Its specific antigen is unknown. No much larger clone exists at a distance of one base, and base qualities are not known. TCRdb names Illumina HiSeq 2500 as the instrument used. TCR beta libraries were prepared by quantitative 5'-RACE with molecular barcodes. The authors' analysis ran thus. A new computational method, built on a probabilistic model of VDJ rearrangement, was used to identify disease-linked TCR variants. Clones were called with MiXCR by TCRdb after fastp trimmed the public reads at Q25, and only in-frame beta chains were retained. Every distinct CDR3 protein forms one entry, paired with its most common genes and DNA. The V and J calls were not made by the authors but by TCRdb's processing. For this sample there are about 210,000 distinct CDR3 sequences; roughly 8% appear just once. Jointly, the top ten make up approximately 5% of the sample.

The data originate from a study of CD8 T cells in ankylosing spondylitis (dated by TCRdb to about 2017). Study-wide context: The study set out to find disease-linked TCR variants by profiling T cell receptor beta repertoires in ankylosing spondylitis patients and healthy donors. Samples of peripheral blood were taken, and for ankylosing spondylitis patients, synovial fluid was collected as well. In total, the full study cohort was made up of some 110 healthy donors and approximately 27 ankylosing spondylitis patients.

The investigation overall reported the following: A TCR beta motif of several highly homologous amino acid variants appeared characteristic of blood from ankylosing spondylitis patients. Some motif variants had previously been reported in the synovial fluid and blood of reactive arthritis patients, which suggests shared mechanisms of disease initiation. The disease-linked clones had a CD8+ phenotype and were found at relatively low frequencies in peripheral blood. The disease-linked clones were reported to be significantly enriched in matched synovial fluid samples from ankylosing spondylitis patients.

This clonotype originated in a female donor with ankylosing spondylitis or in good health (not recorded which). Sequencing used blood, either unsorted or a sorted T cell fraction (not recorded which).

The CDR3 loop reads CASRDSMNTEAFF. The nucleotide sequence reads as follows: TGTGCCAGCAGGGACAGCATGAACACTGAAGCTTTCTTT. The chain is encoded by TRBV2 joined to TRBJ1-1; the D region possibly corresponds to TRBD1 (6 bases align). From the cysteine up to the phenylalanine, the CDR3 has a length of 13 residues. Only the CDR3 region is kept as DNA, spanning 39 bases read in frame from base 1. Trimming at the junction amounts to 6 bases on V and 0 bases on J, and the germline ends lie 8 bases apart. Per the germline V gene, SNHLY is the CDR1 and FYNNEI is the CDR2.